The T cell receptor (beta chain) described here comes from a study of T cells in localized non-small cell lung cancer. Study conclusions and caveats: For the top 100 tumor clones, a median about 60 also appeared in adjacent lung. Higher blood T cell density went with longer overall survival. Adjacent uninvolved lung tissue had the highest T cell clonality, exceeding tumor.

Data came from immunoSEQ multiplex PCR; TCRdb stores just in-frame clones and leaves some out. Among 27,000 or so clones listed, approximately 78% were seen once. The CDR3 loop spans 14 amino acids. Trimming cost V 5 bases and J 1 base; bases outside gene matches: 5. Germline CDR1 and CDR2: SGHTA and FQGNSA. On this clone itself: Its antigen remains unknown.

This chain links TRBV7-2 with TRBJ2-7; 7 bases align to TRBD1. The TCR sequence derives from a woman aged 35 to 70 with stage I lung adenocarcinoma. Here the sequenced sample was peripheral blood, taken before any cancer treatment. The CDR3 DNA reads TGTGCCAGCAGCGCGACGGACAGGTCCTACGAGCAGTACTTC. Its protein product is CASSATDRSYEQYF.